Listed below are T cell receptor beta chains from one sample, sequenced in a study of T cell responses to AZD1222 COVID-19 vaccine. Using immunoSEQ multiplex PCR, the repertoire was profiled, and TCRdb retains in-frame clones only, with some absent. The sample contains 90,000 to 150,000 clones, around 86% of which appear only once. This material consisted of peripheral blood, taken on day 0 of AZD1222 vaccination. The receptors stem from an adult in good health. The CDR3 runs from the conserved cysteine through the conserved F or W. The order of the fields is J gene, clone size, V gene, D gene, CDR3 protein, CDR3 DNA. The D gene is left open where the match is weak. Rows may omit the clone size; those that give it use once, few, many or a size class.

TRBJ2-1 | - | TRBV6-2/TRBV6-3 | TRBD2 | CASSYVGGAYNEQFF | TGTGCCAGCAGTTACGTCGGGGGGGCCTACAATGAGCAGTTCTTC
TRBJ2-5 | - | TRBV19 | TRBD2 | CASSPGLAGSLETQYF | TGTGCCAGTAGTCCCGGGCTAGCGGGGAGTTTGGAGACCCAGTACTTC
TRBJ2-5 | - | TRBV9 | - | CASSVAGGGRETQYF | TGTGCCAGCAGCGTAGCGGGGGGCGGCCGGGAGACCCAGTACTTC
TRBJ1-1 | - | TRBV15 | TRBD1 | CATSTGGGGRTEAFF | TGTGCCACCAGCACGGGTGGAGGGGGCCGGACTGAAGCTTTCTTT
TRBJ2-6 | - | TRBV10-3 | TRBD1 | CAIRDRVTGANVLTF | TGTGCCATCCGGGACAGGGTAACTGGGGCCAACGTCCTGACTTTC
TRBJ2-3 | - | TRBV6-5 | TRBD2 | CASSPRGGYTDTQYF | TGTGCCAGCAGTCCGCGCGGGGGATACACAGATACGCAGTATTTT
TRBJ1-2 | - | TRBV19 | - | CASSPPQGRNYGYTF | TGTGCCAGTAGTCCGCCCCAGGGGCGGAACTATGGCTACACCTTC
TRBJ1-2 | - | TRBV18 | - | CASSPQTGIGYTF | TGTGCCAGCTCACCCCAAACAGGGATCGGCTACACCTTC
TRBJ1-3 | - | TRBV6-5 | TRBD1 | CASRGQSSGNTIYF | TGTGCCAGCAGGGGACAGTCCTCTGGAAACACCATATATTTT
TRBJ2-5 | - | TRBV10-3 | TRBD2 | CAVLTSGGALGLEETQYF | TGTGCCGTCCTGACTAGCGGGGGGGCCCTGGGTCTGGAAGAGACCCAGTACTTC
TRBJ2-7 | - | TRBV5-1 | - | CASSWNPGTPDEQYF | TGCGCCAGCAGCTGGAACCCCGGGACACCGGACGAGCAGTACTTC
TRBJ1-1 | - | TRBV2 | - | CASSLRPNTEAFF | TGTGCCAGCAGTCTCAGGCCGAACACTGAAGCTTTCTTT
TRBJ1-6 | - | TRBV13 | TRBD1 | CASSFEGAPNSPLHF | TGTGCCAGCAGCTTCGAGGGGGCGCCTAATTCACCCCTCCACTTT
TRBJ2-7 | - | TRBV12-5 | - | CASGPTGSTQGGEQYF | TGTGCTAGTGGACCAACAGGGAGTACACAAGGGGGTGAGCAGTACTTC
TRBJ1-1 | - | TRBV2 | - | CASSEAGRTEAFF | TGTGCCAGCAGTGAAGCGGGGAGGACAGAAGCTTTCTTT
TRBJ2-5 | - | TRBV12-3/TRBV12-4 | TRBD2 | CASRLTSGGTQYF | TGTGCCAGCAGACTGACTAGCGGGGGGACCCAGTACTTC
TRBJ1-6 | - | TRBV25-1 | - | CASTVGGSPLHF | TGTGCCAGCACGGTGGGTGGTTCACCCCTCCACTTT
TRBJ2-4 | few | TRBV9 | - | CASGSGGPLAKNIQYF | TGTGCCAGCGGCTCGGGGGGCCCTCTAGCCAAAAACATTCAGTACTTC
TRBJ2-1 | - | TRBV7-9 | - | CASSPPPRFGNEQFF | TGTGCCAGCAGCCCACCCCCTAGGTTTGGGAATGAGCAGTTCTTC
TRBJ2-3 | - | TRBV5-4 | TRBD2 | CASSLGAGGGTQYF | TGTGCCAGCAGCTTGGGAGCGGGGGGGGGTACGCAGTATTTT
TRBJ1-1 | - | TRBV18 | - | CASLEGNTEAFF | TGTGCCAGCTTAGAGGGGAACACTGAAGCTTTCTTT
TRBJ2-5 | - | TRBV5-1 | TRBD2 | CASSFPLAGIQETQYF | TGCGCCAGCAGCTTTCCCCTAGCGGGGATCCAAGAGACCCAGTACTTC
TRBJ1-1 | - | TRBV6-2/TRBV6-3 | - | CASSYSERGRAFF | TGTGCCAGCAGTTACTCTGAGCGGGGACGGGCTTTCTTT
TRBJ2-2 | - | TRBV23-1 | TRBD1 | CASSPNKMDRGDTGELFF | TGCGCCAGCAGTCCCAATAAAATGGACAGGGGAGACACCGGGGAGCTGTTTTTT
TRBJ2-2 | - | TRBV6-1 | - | CASSEAHGATGELFF | TGTGCCAGCAGTGAAGCGCACGGGGCCACCGGGGAGCTGTTTTTT
TRBJ1-2 | - | TRBV6-1 | - | CASSERRGSYGYTF | TGTGCCAGCAGTGAACGGAGGGGCAGCTATGGCTACACCTTC
TRBJ2-2 | few | TRBV7-8 | TRBD2 | CASSSVGGSTGELFF | TGTGCCAGCAGCTCCGTGGGGGGGAGCACCGGGGAGCTGTTTTTT
TRBJ2-1 | few | TRBV7-2 | - | CASSLGDFHNEQFF | TGTGCCAGCAGCTTAGGGGACTTTCACAATGAGCAGTTCTTC
TRBJ1-2 | - | TRBV27 | - | CASSSDRIWGYTF | TGTGCCAGCAGTTCGGACCGGATCTGGGGCTACACCTTC
TRBJ1-6 | - | TRBV5-1 | TRBD1 | CASSTGQGYNSPLHF | TGCGCCAGCAGCACAGGACAGGGCTATAATTCACCCCTCCACTTT
TRBJ2-5 | - | TRBV7-9 | TRBD1 | CASSHRTGGPFGTQYF | TGTGCCAGCAGCCACCGGACAGGGGGCCCTTTTGGGACCCAGTACTTC
TRBJ2-3 | - | TRBV7-8 | - | CASSLPGTAGTDTQYF | TGTGCCAGCAGCTTGCCCGGGACGGCGGGCACAGATACGCAGTATTTT
TRBJ1-2 | few | TRBV6-1 | TRBD1 | CASSVTGGGNLYGYTF | TGTGCCAGCAGTGTCACAGGGGGTGGCAACCTTTATGGCTACACCTTC
TRBJ2-7 | - | TRBV15 | TRBD2 | CATSTSGTSFYEQYF | TGTGCCACCAGCACATCCGGGACTAGTTTCTACGAGCAGTACTTC
TRBJ1-6 | - | TRBV14 | - | CASSHGTGNSPLHF | TGTGCCAGCAGCCACGGGACGGGCAATTCACCCCTCCACTTT
TRBJ1-6 | - | TRBV19 | - | CASSTIVGLDSPLHF | TGTGCCAGTAGTACAATAGTTGGGCTGGATTCACCCCTCCACTTT
TRBJ2-3 | - | TRBV3-1/TRBV3-2 | - | CASSQDYLAYTDTQYF | TGTGCCAGCAGCCAAGATTATCTAGCGTACACAGATACGCAGTATTTT
TRBJ2-5 | - | TRBV6-2/TRBV6-3 | TRBD2 | CASSFGLAGKETQYF | TGTGCCAGCAGTTTCGGACTAGCGGGGAAAGAGACCCAGTACTTC
TRBJ1-6 | - | TRBV3-1/TRBV3-2 | - | CASSPRGGAYNSPLHF | TGTGCCAGCAGCCCCAGAGGGGGAGCCTATAATTCACCCCTCCACTTT
TRBJ2-2 | - | TRBV7-9 | TRBD2 | CASSSRLAGGRYTGELFF | TGTGCCAGCAGCTCTAGACTAGCGGGGGGCCGTTACACCGGGGAGCTGTTTTTT
TRBJ1-5 | - | TRBV1 | - | CTSSQDEEEGDNQPQHF | TGCACCAGCAGCCAAGATGAGGAAGAGGGGGACAATCAGCCCCAGCATTTT
TRBJ2-1 | - | TRBV6-5 | TRBD2 | CASRSSSGGYNEQFF | TGTGCCAGCAGGTCCTCTAGCGGGGGCTACAATGAGCAGTTCTTC
TRBJ1-3 | - | TRBV19 | TRBD1 | CASSTRQGADGNTIYF | TGTGCCAGTAGTACCCGACAGGGGGCGGATGGAAACACCATATATTTT
TRBJ1-6 | - | TRBV30 | - | CAWRENSPLHF | TGTGCCTGGAGGGAGAATTCACCCCTCCACTTT
TRBJ2-2 | - | TRBV12-3/TRBV12-4 | - | CASRPPSSGGLFF | TGTGCCAGCCGACCCCCTAGCTCGGGTGGGCTGTTTTTT
TRBJ2-3 | - | TRBV4-2 | TRBD1 | CASRQGGAADTQYF | TGTGCCAGCCGACAGGGGGGAGCAGCGGATACGCAGTATTTT
TRBJ1-3 | - | TRBV2 | - | CASSEGFQGGNTIYF | TGTGCCAGCAGTGAAGGGTTTCAGGGGGGAAACACCATATATTTT
TRBJ2-7 | - | TRBV30 | - | CAWSGMGPGNSYEQYF | TGTGCCTGGAGTGGGATGGGGCCAGGGAACTCCTACGAGCAGTACTTC
TRBJ1-2 | - | TRBV9 | - | CASSVDPSGNYGYTF | TGTGCCAGCAGCGTAGACCCTTCAGGGAACTATGGCTACACCTTC
TRBJ1-1 | - | TRBV29-1 | TRBD1 | CSVEFTGGAVDTEAFF | TGCAGCGTCGAATTTACAGGGGGCGCCGTGGACACTGAAGCTTTCTTT
TRBJ1-1 | - | TRBV20-1 | - | CSARIAEAFF | TGCAGTGCTAGAATAGCTGAAGCTTTCTTT
TRBJ2-2 | - | TRBV6-1 | - | CASSERGMKAGELFF | TGTGCCAGCAGTGAAAGGGGGATGAAGGCCGGGGAGCTGTTTTTT
TRBJ2-1 | - | TRBV6-1 | - | CASSEAGRPSNEQFF | TGTGCCAGCAGTGAAGCAGGGAGGCCTTCTAATGAGCAGTTCTTC
TRBJ1-5 | - | TRBV3-1/TRBV3-2 | TRBD1 | CASSTDRGSGINQPQHF | TGTGCCAGCAGCACGGACAGGGGGTCCGGCATCAATCAGCCCCAGCATTTT
TRBJ1-6 | - | TRBV6-2/TRBV6-3 | - | CASSYRTVGNSPLHF | TGTGCCAGCAGTTACCGGACAGTCGGGAATTCACCCCTCCACTTT
TRBJ2-7 | - | TRBV2 | TRBD1 | CASSEYRGAGYEQYF | TGTGCCAGCAGTGAATACAGGGGCGCGGGCTACGAGCAGTACTTC
TRBJ2-7 | - | TRBV7-9 | - | CASSPGPTWGEQYF | TGTGCCAGCAGCCCCGGGCCAACCTGGGGCGAGCAGTACTTC
TRBJ1-5 | - | TRBV12-3/TRBV12-4 | - | CASSLRQNQPQHF | TGTGCCAGCAGTTTGAGACAGAATCAGCCCCAGCATTTT